What follows are 22 T cell receptor beta chains derived from one specimen sequenced in a study of T cell responses to AZD1222 COVID-19 vaccine. Clones were sequenced by immunoSEQ multiplex PCR, and TCRdb holds only the in-frame ones, with some missing. The sample holds roughly 93,000 clones; 80% to 90% are singletons and the top ten take 6.3%. The sequenced sample was peripheral blood, obtained on day 0 of AZD1222 vaccination. The receptors shown here come from an adult in good health.

The V and J genes are TRBV7-2 and TRBJ2-7, with 9 bases matching TRBD1. CDR3 length: 19 residues. J was trimmed by 1 base and V by 2 bases; bases with no gene match: 15. CDR1 SGHTA and CDR2 FQGNSA come from the germline V gene. CDR3 amino acids: CASSLLWVGGTGPSYEQYF. CDR3 nucleotides: TGTGCCAGCAGCTTACTTTGGGTCGGAGGGACAGGGCCATCCTACGAGCAGTACTTC.

The chain has TRBV27 and TRBJ1-5; 7 nucleotides match TRBD1. Trimming removed 1 base from V and 4 bases from J; junction bases left unmatched: 4. The CDR3 is 15 residues long. Germline assignment: CDR1 MNHEY and CDR2 SMNVEV (reference sequence). The DNA for the CDR3 is TGTGCCAGCAGTTTATTGGGACAGAGAAATCAGCCCCAGCATTTT. It encodes CASSLLGQRNQPQHF.

The rearrangement joins TRBV7-6 to TRBJ2-5, with D unresolved. The CDR3 consists of 12 residues. Per germline, CDR1 SGHVS and CDR2 FNYEAQ. Trimming stripped 4 bases from V and 5 bases from J, with 8 bases between. CDR3 amino acids: CASSSHLETQYF. The DNA for the CDR3 is TGTGCCAGCAGCTCCCATTTGGAGACCCAGTACTTC.

The chain is built from TRBV7-8 and TRBJ2-3; D is uncertain. Trimming stripped 8 bases from V and 0 bases from J, with 12 bases between. The CDR3 is 14 residues long. Germline CDR1 is SGHVS and CDR2 is FQNEAQ. The CDR3 nucleotides read TGTGCCAGCGGACCCCTCTCTAGCACAGATACGCAGTATTTT. Its protein is CASGPLSSTDTQYF. Combining the CDR3 with reference TRBV7-8 and TRBJ2-3 gives the whole variable domain GAGVSQSPRYKVAKRGQDVALRCDPISGHVSLFWYQQALGQGPEFLTYFQNEAQLDKSGLPSDRFFAERPEGSVSTLKIQRTQQEDSAVYLCASGPLSSTDTQYFGPGTRLTVL.

The chain couples TRBV6-1 to TRBJ2-4; 10 bases are shared with TRBD1. V shed 4 bases, J shed 6 bases, and the junction held 9 bases outside the gene matches. Germline V gene lookup returns CDR1 MNHNS and CDR2 SASEGT. There are 16 residues in the CDR3. CDR3 region: CASSAGQGDLGNIQYF. Written as DNA, the CDR3 is TGTGCCAGCAGTGCCGGACAGGGGGATTTAGGAAACATTCAGTACTTC.

This rearrangement joins TRBV7-8 to TRBJ2-7; D is unresolved. The germline V and J ends were trimmed by 2 bases and 4 bases, with 9 bases remaining between them. Germline V gene data show CDR1 as SGHVS and CDR2 as FQNEAQ. The CDR3 contains 13 residues. CDR3: CASSLPGDYEQYF. CDR3 DNA: TGTGCCAGCAGCTTACCAGGAGATTACGAGCAGTACTTC.

The chain recombines TRBV4-2 with TRBJ2-3, with no clear D. The length of the CDR3 is 13 residues. Germline CDR1 is LGHNA and CDR2 is YNFKEQ. Trimming stripped 4 bases from V and 2 bases from J, with 7 bases between. The CDR3 DNA sequence: TGTGCCAGCAGCCCCCCCTCCACAGATACGCAGTATTTT. It yields the protein CASSPPSTDTQYF.

The chain links TRBV19 to TRBJ1-2, with unresolved D. The length of the CDR3 is 15 residues. V lost 4 bases and J lost 2, with 14 bases in between. Per germline, CDR1 LNHDA and CDR2 SQIVND (reference sequence). The CDR3 nucleotides read TGTGCCAGTAGTAGCCCCGGTGGGGTCAACTATGGCTACACCTTC. It codes for CASSSPGGVNYGYTF.

The rearrangement links TRBV4-3 to TRBJ1-2; D uncertain. This CDR3 comprises 16 residues. The V end was cut by 0 bases, the J end by 0 bases, with 11 bases between. Germline assignment: CDR1 LGHNA and CDR2 YSLEER. The CDR3 region is CASSQEMIGSNYGYTF. The DNA of the CDR3 is TGCGCCAGCAGCCAAGAGATGATAGGGTCTAACTATGGCTACACCTTC.

V and J are TRBV27 and TRBJ2-1; possibly TRBD1 or TRBD2 for D (5 bases each). The CDR3 covers 12 residues. Germline lookup yields CDR1 MNHEY and CDR2 SMNVEV (reference sequence). Between the trimmed V and J ends, which lost 7 bases and 6 bases, there was a span of 10 bases. The CDR3 DNA reads as TGTGCCAGCATTTCTGGGGGCAATGAGCAGTTCTTC. Translated: CASISGGNEQFF.

The rearrangement links TRBV4-1 to TRBJ1-4; no firm D call. The V end lost 1 base, the J end lost 0 bases, and 9 bases lay between the germline ends. Germline CDR1 and CDR2: MGHRA and YSYEKL. CDR3 length equals 16 residues. The CDR3 DNA sequence: TGCGCCAGCAGCCAAGGACTCAGTTCAACTAATGAAAAACTGTTTTTT. This translates into CASSQGLSSTNEKLFF.

The gene calls are TRBV6-1 and TRBJ1-3; tentative D call: TRBD1 (5 bases). CDR1 and CDR2 from the germline V gene are MNHNS and SASEGT. This CDR3 is built from 15 residues. Trimming pared 2 bases from V and 4 bases from J, leaving 12 bases between. The CDR3 reads CASSESWGSGNTIYF. CDR3 bases: TGTGCCAGCAGTGAAAGTTGGGGGTCAGGAAACACCATATATTTT.

The rearrangement joins TRBV5-4 to TRBJ2-1, with D unresolved. Germline CDR1 and CDR2: SGHNT and YYREEE (reference sequence). The CDR3 loop spans 13 amino acids. The V and J ends lost 3 bases and 8 bases respectively, with 12 bases between them. CDR3 in DNA: TGTGCCAGCAGCTCCATCAGTCGGGATGAGCAGTTCTTC. This codes for CASSSISRDEQFF.

The V gene is TRBV19, the J gene TRBJ1-1, with TRBD1 as a possible D gene (6 bases). The germline CDR1 and CDR2 sequences are LNHDA and SQIVND (reference sequence). V was cut by 7 bases and J by 1 base, with 22 bases left in between. The CDR3 runs 17 residues. CDR3 sequence reads: CASKDMEMLQGNTEAFF. The CDR3, as DNA: TGTGCCAGTAAGGACATGGAAATGTTACAGGGGAACACTGAAGCTTTCTTT.

The chain has TRBV30 and TRBJ2-7; TRBD2 matches at 9 bases. V lost 1 base to trimming and J lost 5 bases; unmatched junction nucleotides: 9. The CDR3 sequence is 15 residues long. Germline loops: CDR1 GTSNPN, CDR2 SVGIG (reference sequence). CDR3 residues: CAWSGLGLAGNEQYF. CDR3 in DNA: TGTGCCTGGAGTGGGCTCGGCCTAGCGGGGAACGAGCAGTACTTC. The entire variable domain, with the rest obtained from reference TRBV30 and TRBJ2-7, is as follows: SQTIHQWPATLVQPVGSPLSLECTVEGTSNPNLYWYRQAAGRGLQLLFYSVGIGQISSEVPQNLSASRPQDRQFILSSKKLLLSDSGFYLCAWSGLGLAGNEQYFGPGTRLTVT.

This CDR3 reads CASSPAGQSETQYF. CDR3 in DNA: TGTGCCAGCAGCCCGGCGGGACAGTCGGAGACCCAGTACTTC. V usage is TRBV5-6 and J usage is TRBJ2-5, with a weak D call TRBD1 (7 bases). The CDR3 is 14 residues long. The V and J ends lost 4 bases and 5 bases respectively, with 15 bases between them. The germline gives CDR1 SGHDT, CDR2 YYEEEE.

This chain links TRBV27 with TRBJ1-2; TRBD1 might be the D (6 bases). Germline values: CDR1 MNHEY, CDR2 SMNVEV (reference sequence). V lost 7 bases, J lost 8 bases, and 26 bases lay in between. This CDR3 spans 16 amino acids. The CDR3 sequence: CASNWSRDTTLGGYTF. In DNA, the CDR3 is TGTGCCAGCAACTGGTCCCGGGACACTACTTTGGGAGGCTACACCTTC.

The chain recombines TRBV15 with TRBJ2-2; D not resolved. The CDR3 spans 16 residues. The germline V gene encodes CDR1 LNHNV and CDR2 YYDKDF (reference sequence). V was trimmed by 1 base and J by 5 bases, leaving 14 bases between them. CDR3 protein: CATSRVGRGWTGELFF. Written as DNA, the CDR3 is TGTGCCACCAGCAGAGTAGGGCGAGGTTGGACCGGGGAGCTGTTTTTT.

J is TRBJ1-1 and V is TRBV6-5, with TRBD1 as a possible D gene (5 bases). This CDR3 is 15 amino acids long. Germline V gene sequence: CDR1 MNHEY, CDR2 SVGAGI. The V and J ends lost 6 bases and 4 bases respectively, with 18 bases between them. In nucleotides, the CDR3 is TGTGCCAGCAGAATGGGGGACGTGTTAGTCACTGAAGCTTTCTTT. Translation gives CASRMGDVLVTEAFF.

The chain employs TRBV18 and TRBJ1-5; D gene ambiguous. The CDR3 covers 17 residues. CDR1 and CDR2 from the germline V gene are KGHSH and LQKENI. Trimming shortened V by 1 base and J by 2 bases, and 15 bases separated the two germline ends. CDR3 region: CASSPRQSSKGNQPQHF. DNA for the CDR3: TGTGCCAGCTCACCACGTCAGAGCTCCAAGGGCAATCAGCCCCAGCATTTT.

The J gene is TRBJ2-7, the V gene TRBV19; D uncertain. V gave up 5 bases and J gave up 1 base, with 15 bases separating them. This CDR3 spans 15 amino acids. Germline V gives CDR1 LNHDA, CDR2 SQIVND (reference sequence). The CDR3 DNA reads TGTGCCAGTAGTGAGGTAGGATATACTTCCTACGAGCAGTACTTC. Protein sequence: CASSEVGYTSYEQYF.

J is TRBJ1-4 and V is TRBV7-9; D not resolved. Between the trimmed V and J ends, which lost 4 bases and 6 bases, there was a span of 6 bases. CDR3 length: 12 residues. Germline assignment: CDR1 SEHNR and CDR2 FQNEAQ (reference sequence). The CDR3 DNA sequence: TGTGCCAGCAGCTCGTCCGATGAAAAACTGTTTTTT. This sequence encodes CASSSSDEKLFF.